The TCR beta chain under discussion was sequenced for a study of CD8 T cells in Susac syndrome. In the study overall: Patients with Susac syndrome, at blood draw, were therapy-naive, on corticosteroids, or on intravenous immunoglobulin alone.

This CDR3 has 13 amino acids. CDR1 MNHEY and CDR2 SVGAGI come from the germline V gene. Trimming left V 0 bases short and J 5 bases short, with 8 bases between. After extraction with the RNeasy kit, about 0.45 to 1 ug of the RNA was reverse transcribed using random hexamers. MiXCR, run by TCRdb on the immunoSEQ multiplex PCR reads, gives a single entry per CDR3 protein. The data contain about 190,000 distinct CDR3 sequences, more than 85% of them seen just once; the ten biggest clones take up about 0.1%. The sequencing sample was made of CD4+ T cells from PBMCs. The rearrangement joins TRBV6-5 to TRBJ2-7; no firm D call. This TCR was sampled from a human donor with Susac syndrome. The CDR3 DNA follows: TGTGCCAGCAGTTACTCGACTCGTCACGAGCAGTACTTC. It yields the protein CASSYSTRHEQYF.